Following are 8 T cell receptor beta chains from one sample sequenced in a study of blood T cell repertoires in COVID-19. Sequenced by immunoSEQ multiplex PCR; TCRdb stores in-frame clones only, minus some. This table has a few hundred thousand clones, less than 90% appearing once. Sequenced: PBMCs or T cells enriched from blood (not recorded which). These receptor sequences come from a woman aged 25 to 39 who had recovered from COVID-19.

The chain uses TRBV12-3 or TRBV12-4 and TRBJ1-1; D is ambiguous. The CDR3 spans 13 residues. Trimming cost V 5 bases and J 0 bases, with 7 bases left between them. The CDR3 region has the DNA TGTGCCAGCAGTGTAGGAGTGAACACTGAAGCTTTCTTT. Translated, it gives CASSVGVNTEAFF.

The rearrangement joins TRBV5-1 to TRBJ2-1; TRBD2 might be the D (5 bases). Deletions cut 6 bases from V and 0 bases from J, with 13 bases between. Germline V gives CDR1 SGHRS, CDR2 YFSETQ. The CDR3 is 15 amino acids. The CDR3 protein is CASIRSGSSYNEQFF. Written as DNA, the CDR3 is TGCGCCAGCATCCGAAGCGGTAGCTCCTACAATGAGCAGTTCTTC.

This clone was seen only once. V is TRBV6-5 and J is TRBJ2-2; D possibly corresponds to TRBD1 (5 bases). The CDR3 is 16 amino acids. Between the trimmed V and J ends, which lost 4 bases and 7 bases, there was a span of 19 bases. Germline V gene sequence: CDR1 MNHEY, CDR2 SVGAGI. Here the CDR3 reads CASSSSWGTRSGELFF. Here the CDR3 DNA reads TGTGCCAGCAGTTCCTCGTGGGGCACGAGAAGCGGGGAGCTGTTTTTT.

The chain employs TRBV10-3 and TRBJ1-2; D possibly corresponds to TRBD1 (5 bases). V dropped 0 bases and J dropped 3 bases, with 17 bases sitting between them. This CDR3 region has 17 residues. CDR1 and CDR2 (germline): ENHRY, SYGVKD. CDR3 DNA: TGTGCCATCAGTGAGTCGCCAGGGAGGAAGGACGACTATGGCTACACCTTC. Translating it yields CAISESPGRKDDYGYTF.

The CDR3 coding sequence is TGTGCCAGCTCACGGCCGGGACAGGGGGTCTACGGGGAGCTGTTTTTT. Translation gives CASSRPGQGVYGELFF. The V gene is TRBV18, the J gene TRBJ2-2; 11 bases are a match to TRBD1. Germline loops: CDR1 KGHSH, CDR2 LQKENI. The CDR3 runs 16 residues. Unmatched junction bases numbered 8, after V lost 4 bases and J lost 7 bases.

CDR3 residues: CAWRSSSYEQYF. The CDR3 DNA reads as TGTGCCTGGAGATCTAGCAGCTACGAGCAGTACTTC. The chain is built from TRBV30 and TRBJ2-7, with D possibly TRBD2 on 5 matching bases. V shed 3 bases and J shed 3 bases, with 9 bases lying between them. The CDR3 length is 12 residues. CDR1 GTSNPN and CDR2 SVGIG come from the germline V gene (reference sequence).

The chain carries TRBV3-1 (or the pseudogene TRBV3-2) and TRBJ1-2, with D possibly TRBD1 on 5 matching bases. This CDR3 is 13 amino acids long. Germline loops: CDR1 LGHDT, CDR2 YNNKEL (reference sequence). The V and J ends lost 4 bases and 6 bases respectively, with 12 bases between them. CDR3 residues: CASSRSGGNGYTF. Written as DNA, the CDR3 is TGTGCCAGCAGCCGAAGCGGGGGAAATGGCTACACCTTC.

The V and J genes are TRBV5-4 and TRBJ2-5, with D perhaps TRBD1 (6 bases). The V and J ends lost 0 bases and 10 bases respectively, with 16 bases between them. Germline V gene data show CDR1 as SGHNT and CDR2 as YYREEE (reference sequence). The CDR3 contains 14 residues. CDR3 sequence: CASSLGDISRSQYF. The CDR3 nucleotides are TGTGCCAGCAGCTTGGGGGACATCTCGAGGAGCCAGTACTTC.